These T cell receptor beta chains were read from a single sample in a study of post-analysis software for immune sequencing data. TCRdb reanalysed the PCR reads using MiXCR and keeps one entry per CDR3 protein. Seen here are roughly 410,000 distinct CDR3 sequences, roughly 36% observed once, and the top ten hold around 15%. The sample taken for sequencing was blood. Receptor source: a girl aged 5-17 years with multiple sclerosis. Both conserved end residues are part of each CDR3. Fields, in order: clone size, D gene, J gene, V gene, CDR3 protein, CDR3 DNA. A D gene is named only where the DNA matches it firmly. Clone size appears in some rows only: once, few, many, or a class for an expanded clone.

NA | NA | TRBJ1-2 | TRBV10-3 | CAISGQLNYGYTF | TGTGCCATCAGCGGACAGCTGAACTATGGCTACACCTTC
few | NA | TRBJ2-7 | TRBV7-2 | CASSLSGAGNSYEQYF | TGTGCCAGCAGCCTCTCCGGGGCGGGGAACTCCTACGAGCAGTACTTC
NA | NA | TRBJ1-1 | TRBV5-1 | CASSAGFSNTEAFF | TGCGCCAGCAGCGCAGGGTTCTCAAACACTGAAGCTTTCTTT
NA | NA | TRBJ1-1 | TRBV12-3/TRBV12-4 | CASSLRVGPNTEAFF | TGTGCCAGCAGTTTACGGGTAGGCCCGAACACTGAAGCTTTCTTT
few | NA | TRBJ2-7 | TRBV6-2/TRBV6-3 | CASRLYGSSYEQYF | TGTGCCAGCAGATTGTACGGATCCTCCTACGAGCAGTACTTC
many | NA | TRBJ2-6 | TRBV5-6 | CASSLTGANVLTF | TGTGCCAGCAGCTTGACTGGGGCCAACGTCCTGACTTTC
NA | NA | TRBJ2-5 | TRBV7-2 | CASSLAPVRVETQYF | TGTGCCAGCAGCTTAGCCCCCGTAAGGGTGGAGACCCAGTACTTC
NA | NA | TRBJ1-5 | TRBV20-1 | CSATKGDQPQHF | TGCAGTGCCACAAAAGGGGATCAGCCCCAGCATTTT
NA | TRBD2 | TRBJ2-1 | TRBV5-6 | CASSRLTGGLSSYNEQFF | TGTGCCAGCAGCCGCCTCACGGGGGGGCTTAGCTCCTACAATGAGCAGTTCTTC
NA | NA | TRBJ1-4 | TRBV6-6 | CASRTGQNNEKLFF | TGTGCCAGCAGAACTGGACAGAATAATGAAAAACTGTTTTTT
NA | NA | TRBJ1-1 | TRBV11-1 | CASTRPTLDGGLSAFF | TGTGCCAGCACACGTCCCACCCTAGATGGAGGGTTATCGGCTTTCTTT
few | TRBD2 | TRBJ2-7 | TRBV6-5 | CASSYTTGGSSEQYF | TGTGCCAGCAGTTACACAACGGGGGGGTCCTCCGAGCAGTACTTC
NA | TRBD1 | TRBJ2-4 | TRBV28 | CASSLYNRGFDF | TGTGCCAGCAGTTTATACAACAGGGGATTTGACTTC
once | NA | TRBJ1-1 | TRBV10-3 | CAISDPGRPNTEAFF | TGTGCCATCAGTGACCCCGGACGGCCTAACACTGAAGCTTTCTTT
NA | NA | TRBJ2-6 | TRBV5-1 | CASSWKISGSGANVLTF | TGCGCCAGCAGCTGGAAAATAAGCGGCTCTGGGGCCAACGTCCTGACTTTC
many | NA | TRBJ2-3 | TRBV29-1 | CSVEKSTDTQYF | TGCAGCGTTGAAAAAAGCACAGATACGCAGTATTTT
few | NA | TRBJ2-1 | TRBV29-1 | CSVATEQFF | TGCAGCGTTGCAACGGAGCAGTTCTTC
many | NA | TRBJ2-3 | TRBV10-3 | CAIKDLLRDTQYF | TGTGCCATCAAGGACCTATTAAGAGATACGCAGTATTTT
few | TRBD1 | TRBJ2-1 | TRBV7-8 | CASSGRDRVDQFF | TGTGCCAGCAGCGGACGAGACAGGGTAGACCAGTTCTTC
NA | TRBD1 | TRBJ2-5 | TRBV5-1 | CASRQSGGEGETQYF | TGCGCCAGCAGACAATCAGGGGGCGAAGGGGAGACCCAGTACTTC
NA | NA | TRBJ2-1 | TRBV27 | CASSYDRRYNEQFF | TGTGCCAGCAGTTATGACAGGAGGTACAATGAGCAGTTCTTC
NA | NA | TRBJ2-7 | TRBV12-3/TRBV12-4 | CASSRSGKMVEQYF | TGTGCCAGCAGTCGGTCCGGGAAAATGGTCGAGCAGTACTTC
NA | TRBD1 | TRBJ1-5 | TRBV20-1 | CSARQGALSNQPQHF | TGCAGTGCTAGACAGGGGGCCCTCTCCAATCAGCCCCAGCATTTT
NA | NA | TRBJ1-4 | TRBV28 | CASSGPGALKLFF | TGTGCCAGCAGTGGACCCGGGGCCCTTAAACTGTTTTTT
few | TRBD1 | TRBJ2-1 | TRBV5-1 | CASSTGQASVDNEQFF | TGCGCCAGCAGCACAGGACAGGCCTCTGTGGACAATGAGCAGTTCTTC
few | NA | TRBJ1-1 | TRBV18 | CASSPGVATEAFF | TGTGCCAGCTCACCGGGCGTAGCCACTGAAGCTTTCTTT
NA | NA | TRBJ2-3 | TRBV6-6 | CASSLGQSTGTQYF | TGTGCCAGCAGCTTAGGACAGTCCACAGGTACGCAGTATTTT
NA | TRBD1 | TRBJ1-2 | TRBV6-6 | CASREGADYGYTF | TGTGCCAGCAGGGAGGGGGCGGACTATGGCTACACCTTC
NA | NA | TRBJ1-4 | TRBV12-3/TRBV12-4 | CASSLGWQDNEKLFF | TGTGCCAGCAGTTTAGGGTGGCAGGATAATGAAAAACTGTTTTTT
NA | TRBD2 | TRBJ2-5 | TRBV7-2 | CASSFSSGGRQETQYF | TGTGCCAGCAGCTTCAGTAGCGGGGGCCGGCAAGAGACCCAGTACTTC
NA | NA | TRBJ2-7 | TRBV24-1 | CATSERQTGSYEQYF | TGTGCCACCAGTGAACGTCAGACAGGTAGCTACGAGCAGTACTTC
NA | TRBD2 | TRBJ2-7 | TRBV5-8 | CASSLTSRVSYEQYF | TGTGCCAGCAGCCTGACTAGCAGAGTTTCCTACGAGCAGTACTTC
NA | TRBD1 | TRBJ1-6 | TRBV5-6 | CASSLETGGNSPLHF | TGTGCCAGCAGCTTGGAGACAGGGGGAAATTCACCCCTCCACTTT
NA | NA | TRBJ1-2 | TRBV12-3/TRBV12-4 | CASSLAWGVSGYTF | TGTGCCAGCAGTTTAGCATGGGGGGTCTCCGGCTACACCTTC
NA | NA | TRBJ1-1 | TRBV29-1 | CSAGKAGAEAFF | TGCAGCGCTGGCAAGGCCGGGGCTGAAGCTTTCTTT
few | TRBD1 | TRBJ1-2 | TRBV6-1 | CASGGTGVYGYTF | TGTGCCAGCGGGGGGACAGGGGTCTATGGCTACACCTTC
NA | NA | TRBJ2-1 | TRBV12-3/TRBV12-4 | CASSLQGGSNNEQFF | TGTGCCAGCAGTTTGCAGGGGGGGAGTAACAATGAGCAGTTCTTC
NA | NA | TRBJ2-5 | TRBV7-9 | CASSLGLWVDGQYF | TGTGCCAGCAGCTTAGGGCTCTGGGTGGACGGGCAGTACTTC
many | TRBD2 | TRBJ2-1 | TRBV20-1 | CSASGGSSEQFF | TGCAGTGCTAGCGGGGGGAGTAGTGAGCAGTTCTTC
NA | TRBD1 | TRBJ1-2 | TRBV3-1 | CASSRTDTGGVGYTF | TGTGCCAGCAGCCGCACCGATACAGGGGGCGTTGGCTACACCTTC
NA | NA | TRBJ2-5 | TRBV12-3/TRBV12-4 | CASSHPGGTQYF | TGTGCCAGCAGTCACCCTGGGGGGACCCAGTACTTC
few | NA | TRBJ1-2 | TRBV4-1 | CASSQGPSWGTYGYTF | TGCGCCAGCAGCCAAGGACCGAGCTGGGGGACCTATGGCTACACCTTC
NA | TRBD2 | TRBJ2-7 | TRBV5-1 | CASSSSAGDYEQYF | TGCGCCAGCAGCTCCTCGGCGGGGGACTACGAGCAGTACTTC
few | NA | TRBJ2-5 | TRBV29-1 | CSVEGGGGGETQYF | TGCAGCGTTGAGGGAGGGGGGGGCGGAGAGACCCAGTACTTC
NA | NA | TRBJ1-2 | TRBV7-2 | CASSAKGSSYGYTF | TGTGCCAGCAGCGCGAAGGGCTCCAGCTATGGCTACACCTTC
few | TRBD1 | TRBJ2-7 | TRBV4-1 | CASSQEGGFPGGTYEQYF | TGCGCCAGCAGCCAAGAAGGGGGGTTTCCAGGGGGCACCTACGAGCAGTACTTC
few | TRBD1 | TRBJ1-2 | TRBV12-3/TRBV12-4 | CASRPTGTGGYTF | TGTGCCAGCAGACCGACAGGGACGGGTGGCTACACCTTC
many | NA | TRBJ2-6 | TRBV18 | CASSPRAEPTSGANVLTF | TGTGCCAGCTCACCACGGGCGGAGCCCACCTCTGGGGCCAACGTCCTGACTTTC
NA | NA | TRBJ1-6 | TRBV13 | CASGAGSSYNSPLHF | TGTGCCAGCGGCGCAGGAAGCTCCTATAATTCACCCCTCCACTTT
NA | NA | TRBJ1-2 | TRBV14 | CASSPRTLSGYGYTF | TGTGCCAGCAGCCCGCGGACCCTGAGCGGTTATGGCTACACCTTC
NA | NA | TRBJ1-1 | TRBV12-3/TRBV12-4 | CASKPREGPLSTEAFF | TGTGCCAGCAAGCCACGAGAGGGGCCATTGAGCACTGAAGCTTTCTTT
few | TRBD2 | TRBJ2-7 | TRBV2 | CASMQRLAGYEQYF | TGTGCCAGCATGCAACGACTAGCGGGCTACGAGCAGTACTTC
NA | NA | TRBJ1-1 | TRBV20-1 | CSAQGGGSSTEAFF | TGCAGTGCCCAGGGCGGGGGCTCGAGCACTGAAGCTTTCTTT